This T cell receptor beta chain was observed in a study of T cells expressing NK-cell markers. After re-calling the 5' RACE reads, TCRdb lists one entry per CDR3 protein, DNA absent. This repertoire includes 550,000 to 600,000 distinct CDR3 sequences. CDR3 length: 12 residues. Overall study findings and caveats: Questions lingered over whether expanded NKG2C+ T cell clones were HCMV-specific.

Concerning this clonotype: Its antigen remains unidentified.

The sequence derives from a man between 18 and 29 years old in good health. The sample comprised blood T cells: a sorted CD56 or NKG2C T cell subset, CD4+ or CD8+ T cells, or bulk PBMC T cells (not recorded which). The chain employs TRBV12-3 or TRBV12-4 and TRBJ2-3. CDR3 residues: CASLLVPDTQYF.